The rows below give T cell receptor beta chains drawn from one sample of a study of blood T cell repertoires in COVID-19. Assay used: immunoSEQ multiplex PCR; TCRdb lists only in-frame clones, some missing. The table includes about 430,000 clones, about 90% detected once. The sequencing sample was made of peripheral blood. These receptors were collected from a man aged 18 to 30 with COVID-19, enrolled during active disease. Each CDR3 is given with its conserved first and last residue. A D gene is named only where the DNA matches it firmly. The size entry is marked missing in some rows and otherwise reads once, few, many or a size class.

>NA|12|TRBD1|TRBV10-2|TRBJ2-1
TGCGCCAGCAGTGAACAGGGGGCTGAGCAGTTCTTC
CASSEQGAEQFF
>NA|13|TRBD1|TRBV12-3/TRBV12-4|TRBJ2-3
TGTGCCAGCGGGACAGGAGTCACAGATACGCAGTATTTT
CASGTGVTDTQYF
>NA|17|NA|TRBV5-1|TRBJ2-2
TGCGCCAGCAGCCCGGAATGGTCCCTAATCGGGACCGGGGAGCTGTTTTTT
CASSPEWSLIGTGELFF
>NA|15|TRBD1|TRBV18|TRBJ1-1
TGTGCCAGCTCACCGGGACAGGGGACGAACACTGAAGCTTTCTTT
CASSPGQGTNTEAFF
>NA|13|NA|TRBV24-1|TRBJ1-1
TGTGCCACCAGTGTGGGGGGAACCGATGAAGCTTTCTTT
CATSVGGTDEAFF
>few|13|NA|TRBV24-1|TRBJ2-2
TGTGCCACCAGTGACCGGAACACCGGGGAGCTGTTTTTT
CATSDRNTGELFF
>NA|13|NA|TRBV6-4|TRBJ2-2
TGTGCCAGCAGTGCGGGAAACACCGGGGAGCTGTTTTTT
CASSAGNTGELFF
>NA|15|TRBD1|TRBV7-8|TRBJ1-2
TGTGCCAGCAGCTTAGCGGGACAGGAGCACTATGGCTACACCTTC
CASSLAGQEHYGYTF
>NA|12|NA|TRBV3-1/TRBV3-2|TRBJ2-1
TGTGCCAGCAGCCAAAGTCTAAATGAGCAGTTCTTC
CASSQSLNEQFF
>NA|18|NA|TRBV4-1|TRBJ1-5
TGCGCCAGCAGCGAAGCATCTATGGCAGGGGCTGGCAGTCAGCCCCAGCATTTT
CASSEASMAGAGSQPQHF
>NA|15|NA|TRBV19|TRBJ1-5
TGTGCCAGTACATCCTTCGACAGTCCCAATCAGCCCCAGCATTTT
CASTSFDSPNQPQHF
>NA|19|NA|TRBV21-1|TRBJ1-6
TGTGCCAGCAGCCCGAGACAGGGGAGCGAGAGCTCCTATAATTCACCCCTCCACTTT
CASSPRQGSESSYNSPLHF
>once|16|TRBD1|TRBV5-6|TRBJ1-2
TGTGCCAGCAGCTCCCCGGGACAGGGAGTTAACTATGGCTACACCTTC
CASSSPGQGVNYGYTF
>NA|14|TRBD1|TRBV15|TRBJ1-5
TGTGCCACCGCACAGGGGGACGGCAATCAGCCCCAGCATTTT
CATAQGDGNQPQHF
>few|14|NA|TRBV2|TRBJ1-1
TGTGCCAGCAGTGGTCAGGCAGGGAACACTGAAGCTTTCTTT
CASSGQAGNTEAFF
>NA|16|TRBD1|TRBV5-1|TRBJ2-2
TGCGCCAGCAGCTCCCCGGGACAGGGAGTTGACGGGGAGCTGTTTTTT
CASSSPGQGVDGELFF
>NA|15|NA|TRBV6-5|TRBJ1-6
TGTGCCAGCAGTCAATTCAGGGGAGTCGGTTCACCCCTCCACTTT
CASSQFRGVGSPLHF
>NA|13|NA|TRBV5-1|TRBJ2-2
TGCGCCAGCAGCTGGCAGGGTCCCGGGGAGCTGTTTTTT
CASSWQGPGELFF
>NA|13|TRBD1|TRBV30|TRBJ2-5
TGTGCCTGGCTGGGGACAGCCCAAGAGACCCAGTACTTC
CAWLGTAQETQYF
>NA|13|NA|TRBV5-1|TRBJ1-6
TGCGCCAGCAGCTTGGGGCCGAATTCACCCCTCCACTTT
CASSLGPNSPLHF
>NA|19|NA|TRBV7-9|TRBJ1-3
TGTGCCAGCAGCGTTGAAATCAATCCCCTTGACATCCCTGGAAACACCATATATTTT
CASSVEINPLDIPGNTIYF
>NA|15|TRBD2|TRBV27|TRBJ2-7
TGTGCCAGCAGTTCCCCTAGCGGGGGTAGCTACGAGCAGTACTTC
CASSSPSGGSYEQYF
>NA|14|NA|TRBV5-1|TRBJ2-5
TGCGCCAGCAGCACCAGACTAGACCAAGAGACCCAGTACTTC
CASSTRLDQETQYF
>NA|14|TRBD1|TRBV19|TRBJ1-6
TGTGCCAGTGGGACCGGGACAGTTAATTCACCCCTCCACTTT
CASGTGTVNSPLHF
>NA|15|NA|TRBV27|TRBJ1-4
TGTGCCAGCAGTCCCCGACAGGCCCCTAATGAAAAACTGTTTTTT
CASSPRQAPNEKLFF
>NA|13|TRBD2|TRBV19|TRBJ2-1
TGTGCCAGTAGTATCCAGCGGGGGTATGAGCAGTTCTTC
CASSIQRGYEQFF
>NA|14|NA|TRBV25-1|TRBJ1-2
TGTGCCAGCAGTGATCCCAGGACTCGGACGAGCTACACCTTC
CASSDPRTRTSYTF
>NA|16|TRBD1|TRBV2|TRBJ2-5
TGTGCCAGCATACGGGCCAGGGACAGGGGCGGCGGGACCCAGTACTTC
CASIRARDRGGGTQYF
>NA|16|TRBD2|TRBV18|TRBJ2-3
TGTGCCAGCTCACCCCAGCGGGGGGGACTCACAGATACGCAGTATTTT
CASSPQRGGLTDTQYF
>NA|15|TRBD1|TRBV7-9|TRBJ1-1
TGTGCCAGCAGCAAGGGACAGGGGAGGGACGCTGAAGCTTTCTTT
CASSKGQGRDAEAFF
>NA|14|NA|TRBV9|TRBJ2-6
TGTGCCAGCAGCGCCCCCCTCGGGGCCAACGTCCTGACTTTC
CASSAPLGANVLTF
>NA|17|TRBD2|TRBV30|TRBJ2-1
TGTGCCTGGAGAGCTACCGGGACTAGCGGGAGTTGGAATGAGCAGTTCTTC
CAWRATGTSGSWNEQFF
>NA|11|NA|TRBV6-5|TRBJ1-2
TGTGCCAGCAGTTCTTACTATGGCTACACCTTC
CASSSYYGYTF
>NA|13|NA|TRBV3-1/TRBV3-2|TRBJ2-1
TGTGCCAGCAGCCACCTAACCTACAATGAGCAGTTCTTC
CASSHLTYNEQFF
>NA|13|NA|TRBV3-1/TRBV3-2|TRBJ2-5
TGTGCCAGCAGCCCCTTTTTCGGGGAGACCCAGTACTTC
CASSPFFGETQYF
>NA|17|TRBD1|TRBV7-6|TRBJ2-2
TGTGCCAGCAGCCCCCCATTAAAGGGGGCCTACACCGGGGAGCTGTTTTTT
CASSPPLKGAYTGELFF
>once|16|TRBD2|TRBV3-1/TRBV3-2|TRBJ2-1
TGTGCCAGCAGCCAAGAACCAGCGGGAGGACGCAATGAGCAGTTCTTC
CASSQEPAGGRNEQFF
>NA|14|NA|TRBV5-6|TRBJ2-3
TGTGCCAGCAGCTTGGGGGGGACATCTAATACGCAGTATTTT
CASSLGGTSNTQYF
>NA|15|TRBD2|TRBV7-9|TRBJ2-1
TGTGCCAGCAGCCGGACTAGCGGGAGGGCCAATGAGCAGTTCTTC
CASSRTSGRANEQFF
>few|14|NA|TRBV19|TRBJ1-3
TGTGCCAGTAGTATCGGCAGGACTGGAAACACCATATATTTT
CASSIGRTGNTIYF
>NA|14|NA|TRBV27|TRBJ2-5
TGTGCCAGCAGGGAGACAGGACTCCAAGAGACCCAGTACTTC
CASRETGLQETQYF
>NA|14|TRBD1|TRBV27|TRBJ1-6
TGTGCCAGCAGTAACGACAGGGGAAACTCACCCCTCCACTTT
CASSNDRGNSPLHF
>NA|15|TRBD2|TRBV3-1/TRBV3-2|TRBJ2-1
TGTGCCAGCAGCTTCACTAGCGGGGGGGTGAATGAGCAGTTCTTC
CASSFTSGGVNEQFF
>NA|13|TRBD1|TRBV5-5|TRBJ1-2
TGTGCCAGCAGCTCTTTGCAGGGGGGAGGCTACACCTTC
CASSSLQGGGYTF
>NA|16|TRBD2|TRBV24-1|TRBJ2-1
TGTGCCACCAGTGAACTAGCGGGAGGGCCCTCGAATGAGCAGTTCTTC
CATSELAGGPSNEQFF
>few|13|TRBD1|TRBV3-1/TRBV3-2|TRBJ1-2
TGTGCCAGCAGCCTACAGGGGAACTATGGCTACACCTTC
CASSLQGNYGYTF
>NA|14|NA|TRBV27|TRBJ2-3
TGTGCCAGCAGTTTATCGGCTAGCACAGATACGCAGTATTTT
CASSLSASTDTQYF
>NA|14|TRBD1|TRBV6-5|TRBJ1-2
TGTGCCAGCAGTTTGGGACAGGCAGGGTATGGCTACACCTTC
CASSLGQAGYGYTF
>NA|11|NA|TRBV6-1|TRBJ1-2
TGTGCCAGCAGTGAAAGGGGTCCCCACACCTTC
CASSERGPHTF
>NA|15|NA|TRBV5-8|TRBJ1-6
TGTGCCAGCAGTATCCATCGCGCGGGCCAGACGGCCCTCCACTTT
CASSIHRAGQTALHF
>NA|14|TRBD1|TRBV6-5|TRBJ2-7
TGTGCCAGCCATGGGACAGGGAAGACCTACGAGCAGTACTTC
CASHGTGKTYEQYF
>NA|15|TRBD2|TRBV6-5|TRBJ2-1
TGTGCCACCTCGGGTAGCGGGGGGGTGTACAATGAGCAGTTCTTC
CATSGSGGVYNEQFF
>NA|15|TRBD1|TRBV19|TRBJ2-6
TGTGCCACCTCGGACAGGGCGACTGGGGCCAACGTCCTGACTTTC
CATSDRATGANVLTF
>once|16|NA|TRBV27|TRBJ2-2
TGTGCCAGCAGTTTATCCGCAGGGGCTAACACCGGGGAGCTGTTTTTT
CASSLSAGANTGELFF